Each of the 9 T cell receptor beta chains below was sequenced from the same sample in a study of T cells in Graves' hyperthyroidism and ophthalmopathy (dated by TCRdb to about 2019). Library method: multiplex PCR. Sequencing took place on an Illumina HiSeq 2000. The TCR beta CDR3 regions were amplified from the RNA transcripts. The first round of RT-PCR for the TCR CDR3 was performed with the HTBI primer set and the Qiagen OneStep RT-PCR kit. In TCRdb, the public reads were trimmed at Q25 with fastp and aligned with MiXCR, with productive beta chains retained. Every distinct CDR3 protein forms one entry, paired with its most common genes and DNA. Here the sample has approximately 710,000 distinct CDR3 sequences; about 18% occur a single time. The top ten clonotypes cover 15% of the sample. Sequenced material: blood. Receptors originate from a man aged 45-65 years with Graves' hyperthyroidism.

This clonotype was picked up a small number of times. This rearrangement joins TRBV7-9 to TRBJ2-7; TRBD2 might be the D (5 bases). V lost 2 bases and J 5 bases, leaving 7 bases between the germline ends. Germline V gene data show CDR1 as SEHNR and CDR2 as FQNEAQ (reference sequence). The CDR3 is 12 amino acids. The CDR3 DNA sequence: TGTGCCAGCAGCTTATGGAGGAACGAGCAGTACTTC. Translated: CASSLWRNEQYF.

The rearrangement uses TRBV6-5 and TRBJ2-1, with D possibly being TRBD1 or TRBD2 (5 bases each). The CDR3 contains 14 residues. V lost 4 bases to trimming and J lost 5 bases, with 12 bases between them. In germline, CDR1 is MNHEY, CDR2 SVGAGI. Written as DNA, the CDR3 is TGTGCCAGCAGTTCCCGAGGGGCTCACAATGAGCAGTTCTTC. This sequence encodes CASSSRGAHNEQFF.

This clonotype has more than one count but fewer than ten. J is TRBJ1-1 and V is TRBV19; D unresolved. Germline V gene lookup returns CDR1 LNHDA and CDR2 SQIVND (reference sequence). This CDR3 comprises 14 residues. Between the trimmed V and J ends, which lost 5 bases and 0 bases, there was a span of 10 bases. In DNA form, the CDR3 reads TGTGCCAGTAGTTGGAACAAAGTGAACACTGAAGCTTTCTTT. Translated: CASSWNKVNTEAFF.

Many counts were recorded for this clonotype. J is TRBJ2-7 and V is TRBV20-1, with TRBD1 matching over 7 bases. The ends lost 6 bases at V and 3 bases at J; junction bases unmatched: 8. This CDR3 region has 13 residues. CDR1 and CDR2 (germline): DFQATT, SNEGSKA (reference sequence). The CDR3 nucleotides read TGCAGTGCCCCGGACAGGCTGGACTACGAGCAGTACTTC. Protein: CSAPDRLDYEQYF.

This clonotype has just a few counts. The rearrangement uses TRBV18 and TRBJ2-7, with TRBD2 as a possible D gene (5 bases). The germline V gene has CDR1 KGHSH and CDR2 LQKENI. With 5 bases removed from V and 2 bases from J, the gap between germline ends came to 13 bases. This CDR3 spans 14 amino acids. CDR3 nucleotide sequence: TGTGCCAGCTCAGTCCGGACTGGAACCTACGAGCAGTACTTC. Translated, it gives CASSVRTGTYEQYF.

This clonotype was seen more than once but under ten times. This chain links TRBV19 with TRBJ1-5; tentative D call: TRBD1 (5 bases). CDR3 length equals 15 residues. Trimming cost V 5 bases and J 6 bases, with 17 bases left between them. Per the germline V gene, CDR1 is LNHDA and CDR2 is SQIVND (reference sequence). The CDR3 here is CASSGGSTRAQPQHF. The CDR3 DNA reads TGTGCCAGTAGTGGGGGGTCAACCAGGGCTCAGCCCCAGCATTTT.

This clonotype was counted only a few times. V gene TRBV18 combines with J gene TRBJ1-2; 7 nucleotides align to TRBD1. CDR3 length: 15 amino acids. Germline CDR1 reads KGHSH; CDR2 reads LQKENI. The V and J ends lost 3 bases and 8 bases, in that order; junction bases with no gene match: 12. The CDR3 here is CASSPRTGDDYGYTF. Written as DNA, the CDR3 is TGTGCCAGCTCACCTAGGACAGGTGATGATTACGGCTACACCTTC.

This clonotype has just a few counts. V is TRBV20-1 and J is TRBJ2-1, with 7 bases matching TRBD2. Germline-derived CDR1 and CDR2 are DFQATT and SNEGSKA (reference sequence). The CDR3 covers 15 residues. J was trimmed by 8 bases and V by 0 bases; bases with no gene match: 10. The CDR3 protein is CSARDRGRDFYEQFF. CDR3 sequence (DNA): TGCAGTGCTAGAGATCGCGGGAGAGATTTCTATGAGCAGTTCTTC.

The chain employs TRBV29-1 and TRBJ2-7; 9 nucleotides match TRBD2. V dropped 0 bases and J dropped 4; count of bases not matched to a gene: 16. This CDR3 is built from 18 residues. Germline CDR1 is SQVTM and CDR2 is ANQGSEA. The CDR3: CSVEDPWGTVSGGYEQYF. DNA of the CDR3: TGCAGCGTTGAAGATCCTTGGGGGACGGTAAGCGGGGGGTACGAGCAGTACTTC.